This is a list of T cell receptor beta chains from one sample in a study of cytomegalovirus exposure and HLA in healthy donors. The method was immunoSEQ multiplex PCR; TCRdb's version includes in-frame clones alone and lacks a portion of them. The data show about 80,000 clones, roughly 79% seen once. Material: PBMCs. The receptors were sampled from a middle-aged woman in good health and CMV-seropositive. The CDR3 runs from the conserved cysteine through the conserved F or W. The order of the fields is V gene, D gene, J gene, clone size, CDR3 DNA, CDR3 protein. The D gene is left open where the match is weak. Part of the rows lack a size; the others show once, few, many or a class for expanded clones.

TRBV29-1	NA	TRBJ1-1	NA	TGCAGCGTTGCCTTGATGGGGGGATTTACTGAAGCTTTCTTT	CSVALMGGFTEAFF
TRBV7-9	TRBD1	TRBJ1-5	once	TGTGCCAGCAGCTTAGCTGCAGGGACAGGGGTTGGCAATCAGCCCCAGCATTTT	CASSLAAGTGVGNQPQHF
TRBV28	NA	TRBJ2-7	NA	TGTGCCAGCAGTTCCAGGGCAAACGAGCAGTACTTC	CASSSRANEQYF
TRBV5-6	TRBD2	TRBJ2-3	NA	TGTGCCAGCAGCCCTGGACTAGACCAAGATACGCAGTATTTT	CASSPGLDQDTQYF
TRBV7-9	NA	TRBJ2-5	NA	TGTGCCAGCAGCTTACTACAGGGACAACAAGAGACCCAGTACTTC	CASSLLQGQQETQYF
TRBV5-1	TRBD2	TRBJ2-7	NA	TGCGCCAGCAGCTTGCCTAGCGGGAGTCTCTACGAGCAGTACTTC	CASSLPSGSLYEQYF
TRBV4-1	TRBD2	TRBJ2-7	NA	TGCGCCAGCAGCCAAGAGGGACTAGCGGGGACCTTTCGCGAGCAGTACTTC	CASSQEGLAGTFREQYF
TRBV27	NA	TRBJ1-5	NA	TGTGCCAGCAGGAAAGGACAGACCAGCAATCAGCCCCAGCATTTT	CASRKGQTSNQPQHF
TRBV9	TRBD1	TRBJ2-7	NA	TGTGCCAGCAGCGCCGGACAGGGCCCCTACGAGCAGTACTTC	CASSAGQGPYEQYF
TRBV7-9	NA	TRBJ2-3	NA	TGTGCTAGTCTCATAAGCGATACGCAGTATTTT	CASLISDTQYF
TRBV5-6	NA	TRBJ1-1	NA	TGTGCCAGCAGAAACCGTCGCGGGGATCGAGCTTTCTTT	CASRNRRGDRAFF
TRBV5-4	TRBD1	TRBJ1-2	NA	TGTGCCAGCCGCCCAGGGGGGACCTATGGCTACACCTTC	CASRPGGTYGYTF
TRBV5-1	NA	TRBJ1-3	NA	TGCGCCAGCAGCTTGGATGGGAGTCGGGGAAACACCATATATTTT	CASSLDGSRGNTIYF
TRBV28	TRBD1	TRBJ1-5	few	TGTGCCAGCAGTCCGGACAGGCGTCAGCCCCAGCATTTT	CASSPDRRQPQHF
TRBV7-7	TRBD2	TRBJ2-3	NA	TGTGCCAGCAGCTCCAATAGCGGGAGCACAGATACGCAGTATTTT	CASSSNSGSTDTQYF
TRBV28	NA	TRBJ1-4	NA	TGTGCCGCCCTGGGGCAGAATAATGAAAAACTGTTTTTT	CAALGQNNEKLFF
TRBV27	NA	TRBJ2-5	NA	TGTGCCAGCAGCTCAAGGACAGTCCTCGGAGAGACCCAGTACTTC	CASSSRTVLGETQYF
TRBV6-5	TRBD1	TRBJ2-7	NA	TGTGCCAGCAGCCAGGGACAGCTCTACGAGCAGTACTTC	CASSQGQLYEQYF
TRBV7-9	NA	TRBJ2-2	NA	TGTGCCACCCGAGGGAGGGGGGCATCGAGCACCGGGGAGCTGTTTTTT	CATRGRGASSTGELFF
TRBV6-5	TRBD1	TRBJ1-1	NA	TGTGCCAGCAGTAGGGATGACAGGGGAATATCTGAAGCTTTCTTT	CASSRDDRGISEAFF
TRBV9	NA	TRBJ1-2	few	TGTGCCAGCAGCGTAGCTTCTGGGACACCTATTTTTGGCTACACCTTC	CASSVASGTPIFGYTF
TRBV7-2	NA	TRBJ1-2	NA	TGTGCCAGCAGCTCAAGCTCAGGGGACTATGGCTACACCTTC	CASSSSSGDYGYTF
TRBV6-4	NA	TRBJ1-2	few	TGTGCCAGCAGTGACTCTGAGGGTAGTGGCTACACCTTC	CASSDSEGSGYTF
TRBV7-2	TRBD2	TRBJ2-1	NA	TGTGCCAGCAGCTTGACTAGCGGGACAGAAGGTGAGCAGTTCTTC	CASSLTSGTEGEQFF
TRBV5-4	NA	TRBJ1-3	few	TGTGCCAGCAGCCTCGACTTGAGCTCTGGAAACACCATATATTTT	CASSLDLSSGNTIYF
TRBV7-8	NA	TRBJ1-4	NA	TGTGCCAGCAGCTTAGAGTTAGCAACTAATGAAAAACTGTTTTTT	CASSLELATNEKLFF
TRBV6-4	NA	TRBJ2-3	few	TGTGCCAGCAGTGACAGGGGTAGCACAGATACGCAGTATTTT	CASSDRGSTDTQYF
TRBV5-1	TRBD1	TRBJ2-5	NA	TGCGCCAGCAGCTTGGGGTTCCGGACAGGGACAGAAGAGACCCAGTACTTC	CASSLGFRTGTEETQYF
TRBV10-2	TRBD2	TRBJ2-7	NA	TGCGCCAGCAGTGAGTTACCGGGACTAGCGACCCGCTCCTACGAGCAGTACTTC	CASSELPGLATRSYEQYF
TRBV29-1	TRBD1	TRBJ2-7	NA	TGCAGCGCGAAGACAGGGACCTACGAGCAGTACTTC	CSAKTGTYEQYF
TRBV6-7	NA	TRBJ1-6	NA	TGTGCCAGCAGTTACTCGATTCCGAGGAGCTCCTATAATTCACCCCTCCACTTT	CASSYSIPRSSYNSPLHF
TRBV7-9	TRBD1	TRBJ1-1	NA	TGTGCCAGCAGCTTAACTACAGGGGGGACGCGAGCTTTCTTT	CASSLTTGGTRAFF
TRBV2	TRBD2	TRBJ2-3	NA	TGTGCCAGCAGTAGACTAGCGGGGCTTACAGATACGCAGTATTTT	CASSRLAGLTDTQYF
TRBV14	NA	TRBJ1-1	NA	TGTGCCAGCAGCCACAACCATGGGGGGATATGGACTGAAGCTTTCTTT	CASSHNHGGIWTEAFF
TRBV19	TRBD1	TRBJ2-4	few	TGTGCCAGTAGTACGGCTACAGGGGGCTCCGCTCCCTCCAAAAACATTCAGTACTTC	CASSTATGGSAPSKNIQYF
TRBV6-1	NA	TRBJ2-7	NA	TGTGCCAGCAGTGAAGTCGGTGTGTACTACTTC	CASSEVGVYYF
TRBV19	NA	TRBJ1-5	NA	TGTGCCAGCCTTGACAGATATCTGGGTCCCCAGCATTTT	CASLDRYLGPQHF
TRBV5-1	NA	TRBJ2-7	few	TGCGCCAGCAGCGACCAGCCGGGGTCCTCCTACGAGCAGTCCTTC	CASSDQPGSSYEQSF
TRBV7-8	NA	TRBJ2-5	NA	TGTGCCAGCAGCCGCCCTGGGGGGGCGCGGGAGACCCAGTACTTC	CASSRPGGARETQYF
TRBV11-2	NA	TRBJ1-5	NA	TGTGCCAGCAGCCCCGGACAGATTAGCAATCAGCCCCAGCATTTT	CASSPGQISNQPQHF
TRBV6-1	NA	TRBJ2-6	NA	TGTGCCAGCAGCCGACAGGACTCTGGGGCCAACGTCCTGACTTTC	CASSRQDSGANVLTF
TRBV6-6	TRBD1	TRBJ1-3	NA	TGTGCCAGCAGACCGACGACAGGGGGCTCTGGAAACACCATATATTTT	CASRPTTGGSGNTIYF
TRBV13	TRBD2	TRBJ2-3	once	TGTGCCAGCAGCTTAGATCTCCTAGCGGGAGACACAGATACGCAGTATTTT	CASSLDLLAGDTDTQYF
TRBV2	NA	TRBJ1-5	NA	TGTGCCAGCAGCAAAGCGAACCGGCCCCAGCATTTT	CASSKANRPQHF
TRBV5-1	NA	TRBJ1-2	few	TGCGCCAGCAGCTCTCTAAAGGAGGGCGTGGGGTATGGCTACACCTTC	CASSSLKEGVGYGYTF
TRBV11-2	TRBD1	TRBJ1-1	NA	TGTGCCAGCAGCATACAGGGGTACACTGAAGCTTTCTTT	CASSIQGYTEAFF
TRBV7-9	NA	TRBJ2-7	NA	TGTGCCAGCAGCTTAATAGGCAGGGGAGACGAGCAGTACTTC	CASSLIGRGDEQYF
TRBV6-6	NA	TRBJ2-7	NA	TGTGCCAGCAGCCAAGCGGGACAAGTCTACGAGCAGTACTTC	CASSQAGQVYEQYF
TRBV7-2	TRBD1	TRBJ2-3	NA	TGTGCCAGCAGCTTTCAGGGGGCAGATACGCAGTATTTT	CASSFQGADTQYF
TRBV28	TRBD2	TRBJ2-7	NA	TGTGCCAGCAGTTTACCGGGACTCGGGACTAGCGACGAGACCTACGAGCAGTACTTC	CASSLPGLGTSDETYEQYF
TRBV25-1	TRBD1	TRBJ1-1	NA	TGTGCCAGCAGTGAATATGACAGGGGGCATACTGAAGCTTTCTTT	CASSEYDRGHTEAFF